Below are 32 T cell receptor beta chains sequenced from a single sample in a study of breast tumors, draining lymph nodes, adjacent tissues. TCRdb re-called the multiplex PCR reads through MiXCR, storing one row per CDR3 protein. This repertoire shows around 190,000 distinct CDR3 sequences, 33% found once; its top ten account for roughly 4.5%. Breast cancer patients provided tissue from their axillary draining lymph nodes. The specimen was axillary lymph node tissue. The receptor set was obtained from a female donor with breast cancer. Some clones in this sample may be carry-over from other donors' samples.

This clonotype was seen repeatedly, ten times or more. The rearrangement links TRBV10-3 to TRBJ2-1; 9 bases match TRBD1. V lost 0 bases, J lost 4 bases, and 7 bases stayed unmatched. Germline assignment: CDR1 ENHRY and CDR2 SYGVKD. The CDR3 contains 17 residues. This CDR3 is CAISESTGGRFYNEQFF. The CDR3 DNA reads TGTGCCATCAGTGAGTCGACAGGGGGACGGTTTTACAATGAGCAGTTCTTC.

The chain uses TRBV2 and TRBJ1-1; tentatively, D is TRBD1 (6 bases). Trimming pared 6 bases from V and 7 bases from J, leaving 12 bases between. The germline CDR1 and CDR2 sequences are SNHLY and FYNNEI. This CDR3 is built from 12 residues. The CDR3 reads CASSWGLGEAFF. The CDR3 bases are TGTGCCAGCAGCTGGGGGCTGGGTGAAGCTTTCTTT. The full variable domain, completed using reference TRBV2 and TRBJ1-1, is EPEVTQTPSHQVTQMGQEVILRCVPISNHLYFYWYRQILGQKVEFLVSFYNNEISEKSEIFDDQFSVERPDGSNFTLKIRSTKLEDSAMYFCASSWGLGEAFFGQGTRLTVV.

This clonotype was recorded once. One end of the junction fails to match germline, which may point to a read error. V gene TRBV19 combines with J gene TRBJ1-1; no clear D gene. Germline lookup yields CDR1 LNHDA and CDR2 SQIVND (reference sequence). The length of the CDR3 is 12 residues. The CDR3 protein is CTSSMAESEAFF. Here the CDR3 DNA reads TGTACCAGTAGTATGGCGGAGTCTGAAGCTTTCTTT.

As to this clonotype: Being one base from a much bigger clone, this may be a read error. V usage is TRBV20-1 and J usage is TRBJ2-7; a possible D gene is TRBD2 (7 bases). This CDR3 has 13 amino acids. V gave up 5 bases and J gave up 5 bases, with 16 bases separating them. Germline V gene data show CDR1 as DFQATT and CDR2 as SNEGSKA (reference sequence). CDR3 amino acids: CSALRGGADEQYF. The CDR3 DNA is TGCAGTGCTCTGAGGGGGGGCGCTGACGAGCAGTACTTC.

To note about this clonotype: A single base separates this from a much larger clone, so it may be a read error. The V and J genes are TRBV9 and TRBJ2-3; D call uncertain. Germline V gene data show CDR1 as SGDLS and CDR2 as YYNGEE. The CDR3 runs to 14 residues. The CDR3 DNA sequence: TGTGCCAGCAGCCCCCGTTCAGGTGTAGATACGCAGTCTTTT. Residues: CASSPRSGVDTQSF.

The chain employs TRBV4-1 and TRBJ2-2; 8 bases map to TRBD2. The CDR3 loop spans 15 amino acids. CDR1 MGHRA and CDR2 YSYEKL come from the germline V gene. The junction had 5 bases not matched to a gene; V was cut back by 2 bases and J by 6 bases. CDR3 bases: TGCGCCAGCAGCCAATCGGCGGGGGGCTCCGGGGAGCTGTTTTTT. It encodes CASSQSAGGSGELFF.

This clonotype was seen ten or more times. This rearrangement joins TRBV7-9 to TRBJ2-1, with unresolved D. This CDR3 region has 16 residues. Trimming took off 4 bases at V and 10 bases at J, with 23 bases between the two ends. Looked up from germline, CDR1 is SEHNR and CDR2 is FQNEAQ (reference sequence). CDR3 loop: CASSSPPKAPSGEQFF. The CDR3, as DNA: TGTGCCAGCAGCTCCCCCCCAAAGGCCCCCTCCGGGGAGCAGTTCTTC.

This clonotype was detected only a few times. The chain couples TRBV18 to TRBJ2-3; 10 bases agree with TRBD2. V shed 6 bases and J 2 bases; nucleotides not matched to a gene: 11. CDR3 length: 17 amino acids. The V gene's germline CDR1 is KGHSH and CDR2 LQKENI. DNA for the CDR3: TGTGCCAGCTCTTTCCGACCGACTAGCGGGCTCACAGATACGCAGTATTTT. Translated: CASSFRPTSGLTDTQYF.

Ten or more counts support this clonotype. The V and J genes are TRBV18 and TRBJ2-7; 8 bases fit TRBD2. The V and J ends lost 3 bases and 5 bases, in that order; junction bases with no gene match: 12. The germline V gene encodes CDR1 KGHSH and CDR2 LQKENI. The CDR3 has 16 residues. CDR3 nucleotide sequence: TGTGCCAGCTCACCCCCAACTAGCGGCAAGCAGGACGAGCAGTACTTC. Residues: CASSPPTSGKQDEQYF.

In its sample, this clonotype was seen many times. The chain is built from TRBV7-2 and TRBJ2-7; TRBD2 matches 8 bases. With 8 bases clipped from V and 2 bases from J, the junction kept 5 bases outside the gene matches. The CDR3 totals 13 residues. CDR1 and CDR2 from the germline V gene are SGHTA and FQGNSA. CDR3 region: CASGPGGAYEQYF. CDR3 sequence (DNA): TGTGCCAGCGGACCGGGGGGGGCCTACGAGCAGTACTTC.

This clonotype was detected ten times or more. The rearrangement joins TRBV9 to TRBJ1-2, with 7 bases fitting TRBD1. This CDR3 has 15 residues. The germline V gene has CDR1 SGDLS and CDR2 YYNGEE. With 3 bases clipped from V and 2 bases from J, the junction kept 7 bases outside the gene matches. CDR3 nucleotide sequence: TGTGCCAGCAGCGCTTCGGGACAGCGAAACTATGGCTACACCTTC. This sequence encodes CASSASGQRNYGYTF. The full variable domain, rest sourced from reference TRBV9 and TRBJ1-2, is DSGVTQTPKHLITATGQRVTLRCSPRSGDLSVYWYQQSLDQGLQFLIQYYNGEERAKGNILERFSAQQFPDLHSELNLSSLELGDSALYFCASSASGQRNYGYTFGSGTRLTVV.

This clonotype is medium-sized within its sample. The chain joins TRBV20-1 to TRBJ1-4; D is unresolved. Per germline, CDR1 DFQATT and CDR2 SNEGSKA (reference sequence). V lost 2 bases and J 3 bases, leaving 13 bases between the germline ends. The CDR3 totals 15 residues. The CDR3 protein is CSARTPRGANEKLFF. The DNA for the CDR3 is TGCAGTGCTAGAACACCCCGAGGCGCTAATGAAAAACTGTTTTTT.

There are a few counts of this clonotype. The chain couples TRBV3-1 to TRBJ1-2; D is perhaps TRBD1 (5 bases). Germline V gene lookup returns CDR1 LGHDT and CDR2 YNNKEL (reference sequence). Between the trimmed V and J ends, which lost 4 bases and 4 bases, there was a span of 13 bases. The CDR3 is 14 amino acids. CDR3 residues: CASSPSQGGYGYTF. The CDR3 DNA follows: TGTGCCAGCAGCCCCAGCCAGGGCGGCTATGGCTACACCTTC. The variable domain in full, with the rest retrieved from reference TRBV3-1 and TRBJ1-2, is DTAVSQTPKYLVTQMGNDKSIKCEQNLGHDTMYWYKQDSKKFLKIMFSYNNKELIINETVPNRFSPKSPDKAHLNLHINSLELGDSAVYFCASSPSQGGYGYTFGSGTRLTVV.

This clonotype was recorded many times. CDR3 sequence reads: CASSPWSPPNTGELFF. The CDR3 DNA reads as TGTGCCAGCAGCCCGTGGTCCCCCCCCAACACCGGGGAGCTGTTTTTT. This sequence joins TRBV7-3 and TRBJ2-2; D unresolved. Per the germline V gene, CDR1 is SGHTA and CDR2 is FQGTGA. V was shortened by 5 bases and J by 2 bases, with 15 bases between the two germline ends. This CDR3 contains 16 residues.

The gene calls are TRBV10-2 and TRBJ1-1, with D possibly matching TRBD1 (5 bases). Germline CDR1 is WSHSY and CDR2 is SAAADI. The CDR3 sequence is 14 residues long. V gave up 6 bases and J gave up 1 base, with 12 bases separating them. Here the CDR3 reads CASRSRGTNTEAFF. The CDR3 nucleotides read TGCGCCAGCAGATCACGGGGCACGAACACTGAAGCTTTCTTT.

A word on this clonotype: This may come from a read error, since a much larger clone is one base off. CDR3 sequence reads: CASSLVGGRLSGNTIYF. The DNA of the CDR3 is TGTGCCAGCAGCTTAGTCGGCGGTAGACTCTCTGGAAACACCATATATTTT. The chain has TRBV7-6 and TRBJ1-3, with D unresolved. The CDR3 is 17 amino acids. Looked up from germline, CDR1 is SGHVS and CDR2 is FNYEAQ. V shed 1 base and J shed 0 bases, with 13 bases lying between them.

This clonotype was detected ten times or more. The genes are TRBV5-4 and TRBJ2-2, with a weak D call TRBD1 (6 bases). Germline CDR1 is SGHNT and CDR2 is YYREEE (reference sequence). V lost 3 bases, J lost 5 bases, and 14 bases lay in between. The CDR3 is 15 amino acids. The CDR3 spells CASSSGTLGTGELFF. For the CDR3, the DNA is TGTGCCAGCAGCTCAGGGACACTGGGAACCGGGGAGCTGTTTTTT.

About this clonotype: Germline is not matched at one junction end, which may reflect a read error. V and J are TRBV11-3 and TRBJ1-2; TRBD1 matches 8 bases. The CDR3 totals 17 residues. Germline V lookup: CDR1 SGHNT, CDR2 YENEEA. CDR3: CASSLVARGTGNCGYTF. For the CDR3, the DNA is TGTGCCAGCAGCCTAGTAGCTAGGGGGACAGGCAACTGTGGCTACACCTTC.

This sequence joins TRBV6-5 and TRBJ2-5; 8 bases are shared with TRBD1. V lost 4 bases and J lost 2; bases outside the gene matches: 9. Germline CDR1 and CDR2: MNHEY and SVGAGI. CDR3 size: 16 residues. Here the CDR3 DNA reads TGTGCCAGCAGTTCGAGACAGGGGAACTCTCAAGAGACCCAGTACTTC. Translated, it gives CASSSRQGNSQETQYF.

The CDR3 sequence is CASSVTGGSIVDTEAFF. The CDR3 DNA reads as TGTGCCAGCAGTGTAACAGGGGGATCAATAGTGGACACTGAAGCTTTCTTT. The chain combines TRBV11-2 with TRBJ1-4; 8 bases map to TRBD1. The J call may be faulty, since TRBJ1-1 better matches the DNA end. CDR3 length: 17 amino acids. The germline V gene encodes CDR1 SGHAT and CDR2 FQNNGV.

This clonotype occurred many times. The rearrangement links TRBV5-4 to TRBJ2-1, with D possibly being TRBD1 or TRBD2 (5 bases each). There are 16 residues in the CDR3. V lost 2 bases and J lost 10, with 22 bases in between. Germline V gene sequence: CDR1 SGHNT, CDR2 YYREEE (reference sequence). The CDR3 DNA sequence: TGTGCCAGCAGCTTCGGGACCGCGGAACCCTATTGGGAGCAGTTCTTC. Translated, it gives CASSFGTAEPYWEQFF.

The chain uses TRBV12-3 or TRBV12-4 and TRBJ1-5, with D uncertain. The CDR3 covers 16 residues. Trimming cost V 4 bases and J 11 bases, with 24 bases left between them. CDR3 loop: CASSSSGRVEQETQHF. Written as DNA, the CDR3 is TGTGCCAGCAGTTCTAGCGGGAGGGTCGAGCAAGAGACCCAGCATTTT.

This clonotype was observed at least ten times. The V call is TRBV4-2, the J call TRBJ2-7; 10 positions match TRBD2. Germline CDR1 LGHNA, CDR2 YNFKEQ. This CDR3 contains 17 residues. The ends lost 3 bases at V and 5 bases at J; junction bases unmatched: 13. The CDR3 loop reads CASSQGPGSSGSHEQYF. The CDR3 DNA reads as TGTGCCAGCAGCCAGGGGCCAGGGTCTAGCGGGAGTCACGAGCAGTACTTC.

The chain couples TRBV29-1 to TRBJ1-4; possibly TRBD1 for D (6 bases). Germline loops: CDR1 SQVTM, CDR2 ANQGSEA. The ends were cut back, 6 bases at V and 6 bases at J, with 17 bases in the middle. This CDR3 has 14 amino acids. In DNA, the CDR3 is TGCAGCGTAGGGGGAATGGACGGGGATGAAAAACTGTTTTTT. Translated, it gives CSVGGMDGDEKLFF. The variable domain in full, with the rest retrieved from reference TRBV29-1 and TRBJ1-4, is SAVISQKPSRDICQRGTSLTIQCQVDSQVTMMFWYRQQPGQSLTLIATANQGSEATYESGFVIDKFPISRPNLTFSTLTVSNMSPEDSSIYLCSVGGMDGDEKLFFGSGTQLSVL.

This clonotype was detected a few times. Possible read error: a much larger clone is one base away. The rearrangement uses TRBV20-1 and TRBJ2-7; the D is unclear. This CDR3 region has 13 residues. Germline-derived CDR1 and CDR2 are DFQATT and SNEGSKA (reference sequence). The CDR3 region has the DNA TGCAGTGCTAGAGAGTTAAGTTCCTACGCGCAGTACTTC. Translated, it gives CSARELSSYAQYF.

At least ten counts were recorded for this clonotype. V gene TRBV7-6 combines with J gene TRBJ2-3, with D perhaps assigned TRBD1 or TRBD2 (7 bases each). The germline V and J ends were trimmed by 5 bases and 3 bases, with 15 bases remaining between them. Germline V gives CDR1 SGHVS, CDR2 FNYEAQ. The CDR3 is made up of 15 amino acids. The CDR3 DNA reads TGTGCCAGCAGCCAGGGGGGGGGCGGGACAGATACGCAGTATTTT. Protein product: CASSQGGGGTDTQYF.

This clonotype showed up just a few times. This chain links TRBV10-1 with TRBJ1-5; D gene ambiguous. V dropped 0 bases and J dropped 11 bases, with 14 bases sitting between them. The CDR3 is 14 amino acids. From germline, CDR1 is WNHNN and CDR2 SYGVQD (reference sequence). The DNA of the CDR3 is TGCGCCAGCAGTGAGTCGACTAACCAAGAGACCCAGCATTTT. This translates into CASSESTNQETQHF.

Ten or more counts support this clonotype. The chain uses TRBV6-5 and TRBJ2-3, with no clear D. CDR3 size: 13 residues. V gave up 5 bases and J gave up 6 bases, with 12 bases separating them. Germline-derived CDR1 and CDR2 are MNHEY and SVGAGI. CDR3 in DNA: TGTGCCAGCAGTCCCCGCAAAGAGGATACGCAGTATTTT. It translates to CASSPRKEDTQYF.

This clonotype has only a few counts. A read error may explain this, as a much larger clone is one base away. The J gene is TRBJ1-3, the V gene TRBV5-8; D is unclear. Trimming stripped 3 bases from V and 2 bases from J, with 12 bases between. CDR1 and CDR2 (germline): SGHTS, YDEGEE. The CDR3 sequence is 15 residues long. CDR3 protein: CASSSFLAPGNTIYF. The CDR3 coding sequence is TGTGCCAGCAGCTCGTTCCTGGCGCCTGGAAACACCATATATTTT.

At least ten counts were recorded for this clonotype. The chain joins TRBV6-2 or TRBV6-3 to TRBJ1-6; perhaps TRBD1 as D (5 bases). V was clipped by 3 bases and J by 8 bases, with 17 bases between them. CDR3 length: 16 amino acids. Germline lookup yields CDR1 MNHEY and CDR2 SVGEGT. In nucleotides, the CDR3 is TGTGCCAGCAGTTATTACGGGGGATCGGGCGATTCACCCCTCCACTTT. It specifies CASSYYGGSGDSPLHF.

This clonotype appeared many times. The rearrangement links TRBV24-1 to TRBJ2-5; 7 positions match TRBD1. Trimming at V came to 10 bases and at J to 5 bases, leaving 9 bases not matched to a gene. Germline V CDR1 and CDR2: KGHDR, SFDVKD. The CDR3 has 13 amino acids. CDR3 DNA: TGTGCCACATCTTCCGACAGGGACGAGACCCAGTACTTC. Its protein product is CATSSDRDETQYF.

Note on this clonotype: A read error is possible here, since a much larger clone lies one base away. This rearrangement joins TRBV20-1 to TRBJ2-7, with TRBD1 matching 7 bases. The CDR3 consists of 14 residues. CDR1 and CDR2 from the germline V gene are DFQATT and SNEGSKA (reference sequence). The CDR3 region is CSAREGQKSSEQYF. CDR3 DNA: TGCAGTGCTAGAGAGGGACAGAAATCCTCCGAGCAGTACTTC.